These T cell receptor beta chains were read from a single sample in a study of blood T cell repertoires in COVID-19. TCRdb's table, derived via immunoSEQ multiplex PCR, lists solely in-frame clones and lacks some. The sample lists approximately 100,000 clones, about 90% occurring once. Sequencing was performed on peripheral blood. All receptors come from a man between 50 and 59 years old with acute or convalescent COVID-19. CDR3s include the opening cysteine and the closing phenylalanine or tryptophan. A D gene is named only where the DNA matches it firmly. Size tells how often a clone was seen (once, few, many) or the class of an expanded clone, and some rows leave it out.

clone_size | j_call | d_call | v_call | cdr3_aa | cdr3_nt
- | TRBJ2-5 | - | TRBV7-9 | CASSLMNQGWDETQYF | TGTGCCAGCAGCTTAATGAATCAGGGGTGGGATGAGACCCAGTACTTC
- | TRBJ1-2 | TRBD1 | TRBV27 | CASSSLTGGESYGYTF | TGTGCCAGCAGTTCATTAACAGGGGGCGAGAGCTATGGCTACACCTTC
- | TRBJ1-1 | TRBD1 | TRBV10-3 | CALKDRLDTEAFF | TGTGCCCTGAAGGACAGGTTGGACACTGAAGCTTTCTTT
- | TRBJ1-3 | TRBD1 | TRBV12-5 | CASGSGQVGENTIYF | TGTGCTAGTGGTTCTGGACAGGTTGGAGAAAACACCATATATTTT
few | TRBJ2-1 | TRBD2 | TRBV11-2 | CASRSFGGLASEQFF | TGTGCCAGCAGGTCGTTTGGGGGACTAGCTTCTGAGCAGTTCTTC
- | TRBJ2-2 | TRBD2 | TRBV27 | CATQRASGHTGELFF | TGTGCCACCCAGCGGGCTAGCGGACACACCGGGGAGCTGTTTTTT
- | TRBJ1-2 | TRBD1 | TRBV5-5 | CASSGQGVGGYTF | TGTGCCAGCAGCGGACAGGGGGTAGGAGGCTACACCTTC
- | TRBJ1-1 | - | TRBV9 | CASSVERERVGSTEAFF | TGTGCCAGCAGCGTAGAACGGGAGAGAGTCGGGAGCACTGAAGCTTTCTTT
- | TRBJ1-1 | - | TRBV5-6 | CASSPRVAVPNTEAFF | TGTGCCAGCAGTCCCCGGGTGGCCGTCCCGAACACTGAAGCTTTCTTT
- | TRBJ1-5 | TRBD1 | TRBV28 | CASSPTTGGLAQPQHF | TGTGCCAGCAGTCCAACGACAGGGGGCTTGGCTCAGCCCCAGCATTTT
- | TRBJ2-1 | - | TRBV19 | CASSRGRGEQFF | TGTGCCAGTTCCCGAGGGCGGGGTGAGCAGTTCTTC
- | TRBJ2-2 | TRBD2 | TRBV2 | CASSGLAGGPGELFF | TGTGCCAGCAGTGGCCTAGCGGGGGGGCCCGGGGAGCTGTTTTTT
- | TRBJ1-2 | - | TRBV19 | CASSIMSYGYTF | TGTGCCAGTAGTATTATGTCTTATGGCTACACCTTC
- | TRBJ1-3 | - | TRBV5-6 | CASSLDRPSSGNTIYF | TGTGCCAGCAGCTTAGACAGGCCATCATCTGGAAACACCATATATTTT
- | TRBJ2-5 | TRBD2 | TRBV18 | CASSPMSGGPQETQYF | TGTGCCAGCTCACCAATGAGCGGGGGGCCTCAAGAGACCCAGTACTTC
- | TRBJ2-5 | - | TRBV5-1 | CASSFGSTETQYF | TGCGCCAGCAGCTTCGGTAGCACAGAGACCCAGTACTTC